The source of this TCR beta chain is a study of blood T cell repertoires in COVID-19. Across the study: Spain, Italy and the United States supplied samples that represented acute and convalescent COVID-19. The analysed material was cDNA or gDNA that came from T cells, B-cell-depleted T cells, or PBMCs.

Authors' data handling: Amplification from reference gene primers served as the basis for estimated nucleated cell counts. Data came from immunoSEQ multiplex PCR; TCRdb stores just in-frame clones and leaves some out. V and J calls and clone size follow that table, whereas D and trimming were derived from the DNA. The sample contains over 100,000 clones, nearly 90% of which appear only once. The material sequenced was peripheral blood. The sequence was obtained from a man in his forties or fifties with active COVID-19.

The CDR3: CASSSNRGPGYGYTF. The CDR3 DNA follows: TGTGCCAGCAGTTCCAACAGGGGGCCTGGCTATGGCTACACCTTC. The gene calls are TRBV27 and TRBJ1-2; 9 nucleotides agree with TRBD1. The CDR3 length is 15 residues. Trimming at V came to 4 bases and at J to 4 bases, leaving 7 bases not matched to a gene. From germline, CDR1 is MNHEY and CDR2 SMNVEV (reference sequence).